The source of this T cell receptor (beta chain) is a study of CD8+CD57+ T cells in acquired aplastic anemia. Germline CDR1 LNHDA, CDR2 SQIVND (reference sequence). The CDR3 spans 17 residues. Deletions cut 3 bases from V and 11 bases from J, with 23 bases between. Study outcomes and limitations: CD8+ Simpson's diversity in patients was not significantly different from that in controls.

Whoever was chosen for sequencing had shown CD8+CD57+ cell expansion by flow cytometry. As a group, the patients uniformly had severe acquired aplastic anemia. The study profiled TCR beta VDJ and CDR3 using genomic DNA as template. TCRdb called the reads again in MiXCR, with one record for every CDR3 protein. The sample has 200,000 to 250,000 distinct CDR3 sequences; about 62% are singletons. This clonotype was seen at least ten times. As yet, its antigen is unknown. The sequencing sample was made of sorted CD4+, CD8+, or CD8+CD57+ T cells (not recorded which) from PBMCs. This chain connects TRBV19 to TRBJ1-6; a weak D match, TRBD1 (6 bases). The TCR was taken from a human donor with aplastic anemia. In DNA, the CDR3 is TGTGCCAGTAGTATTTATCATACAGGGACCTTCGAAACACCCCTCCACTTT. Amino acid sequence: CASSIYHTGTFETPLHF.